The 5 T cell receptor beta chains below were found in one sample sequenced in a study of blood T cell repertoires in COVID-19. The table came from immunoSEQ multiplex PCR; TCRdb's copy has only in-frame clones and leaves some out. Of about 100,000 clones listed, about 80% are singletons. Sequencing was performed on peripheral blood. The receptors shown here come from a man between 65 and 80 years old with active or convalescent COVID-19.

The rearrangement uses TRBV5-4 and TRBJ1-6; D is undetermined. Germline CDR1 is SGHNT and CDR2 is YYREEE (reference sequence). With 3 bases removed from V and 7 bases from J, the gap between germline ends came to 8 bases. This CDR3 is built from 13 residues. CDR3 residues: CASSWQANSPLHF. CDR3 coding DNA: TGTGCCAGCAGCTGGCAGGCGAATTCACCCCTCCACTTT.

This chain connects TRBV30 to TRBJ2-2; D possibly corresponds to TRBD2 (5 bases). The germline V gene has CDR1 GTSNPN and CDR2 SVGIG (reference sequence). V lost 2 bases and J lost 0, with 13 bases in between. The CDR3 runs 16 residues. The CDR3 DNA reads TGTGCCTGGAGTCTCGGACTGACTGCGAACACCGGGGAGCTGTTTTTT. This gives the protein CAWSLGLTANTGELFF.

V gene TRBV28 combines with J gene TRBJ2-7, with D possibly being TRBD1 (6 bases). The CDR3 extends over 14 amino acids. Deletions cut 6 bases from V and 2 bases from J, with 14 bases between. CDR1 and CDR2 (germline): MDHEN, SYDVKM. The chain's CDR3 is CASSLTQGTYEQYF. CDR3 sequence (DNA): TGTGCCAGCAGCCTGACACAGGGAACCTACGAGCAGTACTTC. The whole variable domain, remainder taken from reference TRBV28 and TRBJ2-7, is DVKVTQSSRYLVKRTGEKVFLECVQDMDHENMFWYRQDPGLGLRLIYFSYDVKMKEKGDIPEGYSVSREKKERFSLILESASTNQTSMYLCASSLTQGTYEQYFGPGTRLTVT.

The V and J genes are TRBV4-1 and TRBJ1-2; 7 bases are a match to TRBD1. The germline V gene encodes CDR1 MGHRA and CDR2 YSYEKL. Germline trimming cut 3 bases from V and 2 bases from J; bases unmatched to any gene: 9. The CDR3 sequence is 16 residues long. The CDR3 DNA follows: TGCGCCAGCAGCCATAGCCGGGACAGAAAAAACTATGGCTACACCTTC. As protein: CASSHSRDRKNYGYTF.

The chain recombines TRBV5-4 with TRBJ2-2; possibly TRBD1 for D (7 bases). The CDR3 is 15 residues long. Trimming left V 3 bases short and J 3 bases short, with 12 bases between. CDR1 is SGHNT and CDR2 is YYREEE in the germline V gene (reference sequence). CDR3 protein: CASSSTGEDTGELFF. CDR3 DNA sequence: TGTGCCAGCAGCTCTACAGGGGAGGACACCGGGGAGCTGTTTTTT.